The present T cell receptor (beta chain) was sequenced within a study of blood T cell repertoires in COVID-19. The method was immunoSEQ multiplex PCR; TCRdb's version includes in-frame clones alone and lacks a portion of them. The sample has approximately 130,000 clones; just under 80% are singletons. The junction had 9 bases not matched to a gene; V was cut back by 3 bases and J by 1 base. The CDR3 is 17 residues long. Germline assignment: CDR1 KGHSH and CDR2 LQKENI. The source is a human donor in a cohort sampled during active COVID-19. Sequenced sample: peripheral blood. The chain combines TRBV18 with TRBJ1-1; TRBD1 matches at 9 bases. The CDR3 loop reads CASSPKQGAVGNTEAFF. The CDR3 DNA reads as TGTGCCAGCTCACCCAAACAGGGGGCGGTCGGGAACACTGAAGCTTTCTTT.